This record looks at one T cell receptor (beta chain) sequence and its context. The antigen it binds to is not known. The record has no base qualities; no much larger clone is one base away. This entry is derived from a study of radiation and T cells in renal cell carcinoma (TCRdb year 2020). Regarding the research as a whole: The samples were drawn from a clinical trial, where primary renal cell carcinomas were treated with 15 Gy of stereotactic body radiation therapy and then removed by nephrectomy 4 weeks afterward. A total of 53 samples underwent TCR beta sequencing, made up of roughly 26 tumors and about 27 peripheral blood samples. In the 53 samples combined, around 3.9 million unique CDR3 nucleotide sequences were found, encoding about 3 million unique CDR3 amino acid sequences.

TCR beta libraries were generated from genomic DNA with the immunoSEQ kit, following the manufacturer's recommendations. For library preparation, a first multiplex PCR was performed with proprietary primers, followed by a second PCR in which unique barcodes were added, and bead cleanups were performed after each round. A positive control reaction and a negative control reaction, both provided in the kit, were run with every batch of samples. The final libraries were assessed on an Agilent 4200 TapeStation D1000 ScreenTape, pooled by volume, and quantified by qPCR. An Illumina NextSeq500 fitted with a MidOutput 150-cycle cartridge performed the sequencing, running 156 Read1 cycles and 15 Index1 cycles with the kit's custom primers. The pooled library was loaded at 0.9 to 1 pM, with a roughly 20% PhiX control spiked in. The study's processing was this. Vendor-processed data were analyzed in R, with a clonotype defined as all T cells sharing the same CDR3 nucleotide sequence. In the clone abundance analyses, frequencies in each sample were normalized to that sample's 10,000 most abundant clones. Public T cell clones, averaging fewer than five per sample, were removed before analysis. Tumor-enriched and baseline blood-enriched clonotypes were defined by at least a 32-fold difference in abundance between compartments. A beta-binomial differential abundance model was applied to find clonotypes that expanded or contracted between blood time points. Similarity between tumor and blood repertoires was quantified using the Baroni-Urbani and Buser coefficient, and groups were compared with two-tailed Wilcoxon tests in R. This immuneACCESS table, as held by TCRdb, lists in-frame sequences with V and J called but not all clones. Of the missing ones, under half trace to an unresolved V gene in checked studies; the others have no known cause. The DNA was the basis for D and trimming; V, J and clone size are from that table. This sample holds 20,000 to 30,000 clones; roughly 80% were observed only once. In total, the top ten clones hold approximately 32% of the sample.

Sequences LNHDA (CDR1) and SQIVND (CDR2) are obtained from the germline V gene (reference sequence). The germline V end is reduced by 2 bases and the J end by 0 bases; junction bases left unmatched: 6. From the cysteine through the phenylalanine, the CDR3 covers 17 amino acids. This entry keeps only the CDR3 DNA: 51 bases, framed from base 1. Interpreted using the paper, the time point label stands for: blood 2 weeks post-SBRT. The sample's treatment or condition label, decoded: 15 Gy SBRT to primary tumor, nephrectomy 4 weeks later. To follow tumor-enriched clonotypes, serial peripheral blood was collected from radiation-treated patients at baseline and at 2 weeks and 4 weeks after SBRT. Every patient's renal cell carcinoma showed clear cell pathology. Genomic DNA for TCR sequencing was prepared using the QIAamp DNA Blood Mini Kit (Qiagen). The analyses included only samples that passed all quality control checks.

Study-level results and caveats: In blood, the top tumor clonotypes increased between baseline and 2 weeks post-radiation and then shrank by 4 weeks, which suggests that tumor-resident clones expanded only transiently. Effects of radiation dose or scheduling on the TCR repertoire could not be addressed with the single-armed trial design. Because no pretreatment tumor biopsies were available, whether clonotypes were present in the tumor at baseline could not be determined. Blood repertoire dynamics were not followed beyond 4 weeks after treatment.

The chain employs TRBV19 and TRBJ1-5; 8 central bases correspond to TRBD1. This receptor was taken from a man aged 60 to 75 with renal cell carcinoma. The sample consisted of blood, taken from a patient whose treatment included radiotherapy and nephrectomy. The DNA reads as follows: TGTGCCAGTAGTATACTGGCAGGGGGCGGTAGCAATCAGCCCCAGCATTTT. It is translated as CASSILAGGGSNQPQHF.